The 12 T cell receptor beta chains below were found in one sample sequenced in a study of CD8+CD57+ T cells in acquired aplastic anemia. Sequencing involved patients with CD8+CD57+ cell expansion previously shown by flow cytometry. For CDR3 and TCR beta VDJ profiling, genomic DNA was the template used. MiXCR was run by TCRdb on the reads, yielding one entry per CDR3 protein. The table shows about 200,000 distinct CDR3 sequences, with more than 55% occurring only once. The sequenced material came from sorted CD4+, CD8+, or CD8+CD57+ T cells (not recorded which) from PBMCs. These receptors were obtained from a human donor with aplastic anemia.

The chain couples TRBV24-1 to TRBJ2-1; 7 nucleotides match TRBD2. The germline V gene has CDR1 KGHDR and CDR2 SFDVKD. This CDR3 spans 16 amino acids. With 5 bases clipped from V and 0 bases from J, the junction kept 6 bases outside the gene matches. This CDR3 is CATSVLAGSSYNEQFF. In nucleotides, the CDR3 is TGTGCCACCAGTGTTTTAGCGGGTAGCTCCTACAATGAGCAGTTCTTC.

This rearrangement joins TRBV29-1 to TRBJ2-3; 12 nucleotides match TRBD1. Per the germline V gene, CDR1 is SQVTM and CDR2 is ANQGSEA. This CDR3 region has 14 residues. V lost 6 bases, J lost 2 bases, and 3 bases stayed unmatched. The DNA for the CDR3 is TGCAGCGTAGGGACAGGGGGCGTCACAGATACGCAGTATTTT. Amino acid sequence: CSVGTGGVTDTQYF.

The rearrangement uses TRBV20-1 and TRBJ2-5; TRBD2 agrees at 7 bases. The CDR3 loop spans 14 amino acids. The ends lost 4 bases at V and 6 bases at J; junction bases unmatched: 11. Germline V lookup: CDR1 DFQATT, CDR2 SNEGSKA (reference sequence). The CDR3 DNA reads TGCAGTGCTAAGCCTAGCGGACCCACCCAGACCCAGTACTTC. Its protein product is CSAKPSGPTQTQYF.

CDR3 protein: CAISESQGHYGYTF. CDR3 DNA: TGTGCCATCAGTGAGTCGCAGGGCCACTATGGCTACACCTTC. The chain uses TRBV10-3 and TRBJ1-2, with a possible D match to TRBD1 (5 bases). Trimming removed 0 bases at V and 3 bases at J, with 8 bases between. Looked up from germline, CDR1 is ENHRY and CDR2 is SYGVKD. CDR3 size: 14 residues.

The chain joins TRBV9 to TRBJ2-1; 7 bases map to TRBD1. The trim removed 4 bases at V and 7 bases at J, leaving 17 bases unmatched. The CDR3 has 17 amino acids. The germline CDR1 and CDR2 sequences are SGDLS and YYNGEE. Here the CDR3 reads CASSPRSTGHEGNEQFF. The CDR3 coding sequence is TGTGCCAGCAGCCCCCGTTCGACAGGGCATGAGGGGAATGAGCAGTTCTTC.

J is TRBJ2-7 and V is TRBV9, with D perhaps being TRBD1 or TRBD2 (5 bases each). Germline lookup yields CDR1 SGDLS and CDR2 YYNGEE. CDR3 length: 15 residues. The V gene lost 4 bases and the J gene lost 6 bases, with 20 bases spanning the gap. DNA for the CDR3: TGTGCCAGCAGCCTAAGGACGTTTGGGGACCCCGAGCAGTACTTC. Its translation is CASSLRTFGDPEQYF.

The chain employs TRBV20-1 and TRBJ1-5; tentative D call: TRBD1 (5 bases). V dropped 1 base and J dropped 1 base, with 11 bases sitting between them. CDR1 and CDR2 (germline): DFQATT, SNEGSKA (reference sequence). CDR3 size: 15 residues. The CDR3 coding sequence is TGCAGTGCTAGAGTAGGAGGGGCAAGCAATCAGCCCCAGCATTTT. It encodes CSARVGGASNQPQHF.

The DNA for the CDR3 is TGTGCCAGTAGTATTTGGGCAGAGGCGAATTCACCCCTCCACTTT. Translated, it gives CASSIWAEANSPLHF. The chain has TRBV19 and TRBJ1-6; D unclear. V gave up 3 bases and J gave up 7 bases, with 13 bases separating them. Germline CDR1 LNHDA, CDR2 SQIVND (reference sequence). The CDR3 consists of 15 residues.

The genes are TRBV11-2 and TRBJ2-5; no reliable D call. V lost 2 bases and J lost 1, with 5 bases in between. Germline V gives CDR1 SGHAT, CDR2 FQNNGV. This CDR3 is built from 13 residues. CDR3 loop: CASSLLSQETQYF. The DNA for the CDR3 is TGTGCCAGCAGCTTACTGTCCCAAGAGACCCAGTACTTC.

This clonotype has more than one count but fewer than ten. The CDR3 DNA reads TGCGCCAGCAGTGAGTCGGTGGATTATGGCTACACCTTC. It codes for CASSESVDYGYTF. J is TRBJ1-2 and V is TRBV10-2; the D is unclear. Germline V gene data show CDR1 as WSHSY and CDR2 as SAAADI. The CDR3 loop spans 13 amino acids. Trimming cost V 0 bases and J 5 bases, with 7 bases left between them.

This chain links TRBV7-8 with TRBJ1-1; tentatively, D is TRBD1 (5 bases). There are 16 residues in the CDR3. Germline assignment: CDR1 SGHVS and CDR2 FQNEAQ. V was cut by 2 bases and J by 1 base, with 14 bases left in between. CDR3 region: CASSLTGQSPNTEAFF. In nucleotides, the CDR3 is TGTGCCAGCAGCTTAACGGGGCAATCCCCGAACACTGAAGCTTTCTTT.

J is TRBJ2-7 and V is TRBV7-2, with TRBD2 as a possible D gene (5 bases). CDR1 is SGHTA and CDR2 is FQGNSA in the germline V gene. Trimming took 5 bases from V and 0 from J, leaving 14 bases between them. The CDR3 totals 15 residues. The CDR3 DNA follows: TGTGCCAGCAGCGAGTCCGCTGGGAGCTCCTACGAGCAGTACTTC. Its translation: CASSESAGSSYEQYF.